This T cell receptor (beta chain) came from a study of T cell responses to AZD1222 COVID-19 vaccine. Study-wide findings and caveats: The study reported that nearly half of spike-specific TCRs target unmutated variant regions. Donors were mostly white British, more females; clonal diversity possibly underestimated.

Clones were read by immunoSEQ multiplex PCR, and TCRdb kept only the in-frame ones, dropping some. The sample contains some 180,000 clones, roughly nine tenths of which appear only once. The CDR3 sequence is 11 residues long. Germline V gene sequence: CDR1 MGHDK, CDR2 SYGVNS. V was trimmed by 3 bases and J by 6 bases, leaving 5 bases between them. Remarks on this clone: The antigen remains unidentified.

The receptor was isolated from an adult who received the AZD1222 COVID-19 vaccine. The chain links TRBV25-1 to TRBJ1-2; D unresolved. This sample comprised peripheral blood, obtained 28 days after the second AZD1222 dose. Here the CDR3 DNA reads TGTGCCAGCAGTGAGGGAGATGGCTACACCTTC. Its translation: CASSEGDGYTF.